This T cell receptor beta chain was found in a study of shared clonotypes between healthy human individuals. Study information: Researchers assigned three CD4 naive, three CD4 memory, two CD8 naive and one CD8 memory plate to each donor.

The study's findings and limits: Clonotypes that were shared across several donors made up around 5% of naive CD4 clonotypes.

The authors split each subset's genomic DNA evenly across several immunoSEQ plates. Some clones are missing from TCRdb's copy, which holds only in-frame ones; the method was immunoSEQ multiplex PCR. Counted here are 150,000 to 200,000 clones, roughly 91% occurring once; the ten biggest clones make up 0.067%. A note on this clone: As yet, its antigen is unknown.

This CDR3 contains 14 residues. The V gene's germline CDR1 is MNHEY and CDR2 SVGAGI. The trim removed 6 bases at V and 4 bases at J, leaving 3 bases unmatched. The chain joins TRBV6-5 to TRBJ2-2; 9 bases map to TRBD2. This sequence was found in a woman in her twenties or thirties in good health. The sample was naive CD4+ T cells sorted from blood. Subset indicated: CD45RA+ positively selected. CDR3 residues: CASSLGLATGELFF. The CDR3 DNA follows: TGTGCCAGCAGCCTGGGACTAGCCACCGGGGAGCTGTTTTTT.